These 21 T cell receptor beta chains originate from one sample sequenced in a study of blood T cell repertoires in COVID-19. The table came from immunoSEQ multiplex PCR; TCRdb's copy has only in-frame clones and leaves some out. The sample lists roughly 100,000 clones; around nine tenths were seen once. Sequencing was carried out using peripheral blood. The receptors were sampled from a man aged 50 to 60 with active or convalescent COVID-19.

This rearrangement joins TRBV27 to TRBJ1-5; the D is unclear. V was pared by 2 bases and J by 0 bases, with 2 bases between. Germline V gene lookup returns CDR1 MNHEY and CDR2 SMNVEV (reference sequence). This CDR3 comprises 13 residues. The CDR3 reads CASSLRSNQPQHF. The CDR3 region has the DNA TGTGCCAGCAGTTTACGTAGCAATCAGCCCCAGCATTTT.

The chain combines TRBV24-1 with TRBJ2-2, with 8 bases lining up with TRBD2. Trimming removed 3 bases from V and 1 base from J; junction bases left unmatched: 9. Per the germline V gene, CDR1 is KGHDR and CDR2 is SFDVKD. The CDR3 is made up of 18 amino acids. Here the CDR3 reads CATSDPPGLAGNTGELFF. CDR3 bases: TGTGCCACCAGTGATCCACCTGGGCTAGCGGGGAACACCGGGGAGCTGTTTTTT.

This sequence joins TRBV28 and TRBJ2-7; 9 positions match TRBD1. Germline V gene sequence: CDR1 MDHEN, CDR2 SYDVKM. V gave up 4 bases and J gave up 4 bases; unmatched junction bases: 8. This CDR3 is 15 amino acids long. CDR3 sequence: CASSSPGTGPYEQYF. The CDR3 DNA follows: TGTGCCAGCAGTTCCCCCGGGACAGGGCCTTACGAGCAGTACTTC.

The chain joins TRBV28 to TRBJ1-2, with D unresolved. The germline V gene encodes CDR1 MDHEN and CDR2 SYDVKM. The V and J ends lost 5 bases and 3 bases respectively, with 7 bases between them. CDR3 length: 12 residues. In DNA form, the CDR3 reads TGTGCCAGCAGTACGACTGACTATGGCTACACCTTC. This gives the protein CASSTTDYGYTF.

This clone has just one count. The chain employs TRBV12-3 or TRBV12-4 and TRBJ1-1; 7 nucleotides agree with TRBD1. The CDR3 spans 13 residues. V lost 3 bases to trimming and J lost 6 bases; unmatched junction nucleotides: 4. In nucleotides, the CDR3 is TGTGCCAGCAGTTTCCGGACAGGCGCTGAAGCTTTCTTT. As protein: CASSFRTGAEAFF.

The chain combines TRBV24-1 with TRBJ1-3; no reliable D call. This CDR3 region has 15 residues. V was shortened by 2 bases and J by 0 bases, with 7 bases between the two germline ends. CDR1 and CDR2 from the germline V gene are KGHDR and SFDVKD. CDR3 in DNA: TGTGCCACCAGTGATTCCCCCAACTCTGGAAACACCATATATTTT. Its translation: CATSDSPNSGNTIYF.

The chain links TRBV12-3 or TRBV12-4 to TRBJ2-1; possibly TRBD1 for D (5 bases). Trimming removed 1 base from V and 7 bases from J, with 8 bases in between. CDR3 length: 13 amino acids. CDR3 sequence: CASSLEYRNEQFF. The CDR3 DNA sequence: TGTGCCAGCAGTTTAGAGTACAGGAATGAGCAGTTCTTC.

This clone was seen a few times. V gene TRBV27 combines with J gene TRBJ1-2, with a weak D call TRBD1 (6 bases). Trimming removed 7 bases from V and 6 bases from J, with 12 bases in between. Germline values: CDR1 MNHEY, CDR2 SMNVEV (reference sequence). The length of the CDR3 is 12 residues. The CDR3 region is CASTDGGHGYTF. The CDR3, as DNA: TGTGCCAGCACCGACGGGGGGCATGGCTACACCTTC.

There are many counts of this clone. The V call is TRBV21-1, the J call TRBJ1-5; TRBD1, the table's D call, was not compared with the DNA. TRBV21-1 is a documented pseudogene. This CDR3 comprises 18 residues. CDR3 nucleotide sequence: TGTGCCAGCAGCACCGGGACAGGGGGCGCGAGGAGCAATCAGCCCCAGCATTTT. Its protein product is CASSTGTGGARSNQPQHF.

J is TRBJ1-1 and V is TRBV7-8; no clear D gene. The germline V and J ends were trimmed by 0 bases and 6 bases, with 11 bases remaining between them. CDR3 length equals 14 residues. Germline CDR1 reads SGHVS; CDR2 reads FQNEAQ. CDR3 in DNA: TGTGCCAGCAGCTTAGCCCTACGGGGTTCTGAAGCTTTCTTT. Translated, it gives CASSLALRGSEAFF.

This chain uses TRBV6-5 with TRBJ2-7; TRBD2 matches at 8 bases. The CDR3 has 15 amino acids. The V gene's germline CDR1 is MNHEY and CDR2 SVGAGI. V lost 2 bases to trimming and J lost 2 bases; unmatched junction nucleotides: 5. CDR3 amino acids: CASSYPGRGAYEQYF. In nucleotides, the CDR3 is TGTGCCAGCAGTTACCCCGGGCGGGGGGCCTACGAGCAGTACTTC.

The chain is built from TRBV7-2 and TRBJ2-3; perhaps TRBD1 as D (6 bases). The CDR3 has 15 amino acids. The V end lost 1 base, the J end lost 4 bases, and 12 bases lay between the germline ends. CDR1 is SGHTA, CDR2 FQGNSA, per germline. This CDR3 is CASSLGGPLSDTQYF. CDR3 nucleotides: TGTGCCAGCAGCTTAGGGGGGCCCCTCTCAGATACGCAGTATTTT.

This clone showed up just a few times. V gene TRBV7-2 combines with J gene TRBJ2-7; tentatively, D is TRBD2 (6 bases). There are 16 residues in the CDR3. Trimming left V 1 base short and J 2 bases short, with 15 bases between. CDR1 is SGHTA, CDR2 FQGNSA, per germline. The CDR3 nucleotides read TGTGCCAGCAGCTTAGGGCGCTCGGGGGACCCCTACGAGCAGTACTTC. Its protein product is CASSLGRSGDPYEQYF.

This chain's CDR3 is CASASAGASYNEQFF. CDR3 DNA: TGTGCTAGTGCCTCGGCGGGGGCCTCCTACAATGAGCAGTTCTTC. The chain combines TRBV12-5 with TRBJ2-1; D possibly corresponds to TRBD2 (7 bases). CDR1 LGHNT and CDR2 FRNRAP come from the germline V gene. Trimming pared 7 bases from V and 0 bases from J, leaving 13 bases between. The CDR3 runs 15 residues.

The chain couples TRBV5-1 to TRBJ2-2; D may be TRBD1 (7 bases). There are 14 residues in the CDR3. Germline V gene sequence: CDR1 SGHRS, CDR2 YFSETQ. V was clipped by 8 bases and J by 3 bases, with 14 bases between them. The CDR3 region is CASRDREDTGELFF. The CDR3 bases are TGCGCCAGTCGAGACAGGGAGGACACCGGGGAGCTGTTTTTT.

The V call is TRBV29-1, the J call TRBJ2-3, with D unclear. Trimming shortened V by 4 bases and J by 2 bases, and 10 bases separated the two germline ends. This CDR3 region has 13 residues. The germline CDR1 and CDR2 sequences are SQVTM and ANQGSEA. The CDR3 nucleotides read TGCAGCGTTGTAGGAGCTTCCACAGATACGCAGTATTTT. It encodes CSVVGASTDTQYF.

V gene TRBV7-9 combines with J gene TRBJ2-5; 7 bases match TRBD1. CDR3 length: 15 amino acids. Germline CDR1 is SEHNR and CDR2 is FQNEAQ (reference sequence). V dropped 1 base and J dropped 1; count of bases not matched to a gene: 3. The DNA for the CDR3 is TGTGCCAGCAGCTTAGAACAGGGGATCCAAGAGACCCAGTACTTC. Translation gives CASSLEQGIQETQYF.

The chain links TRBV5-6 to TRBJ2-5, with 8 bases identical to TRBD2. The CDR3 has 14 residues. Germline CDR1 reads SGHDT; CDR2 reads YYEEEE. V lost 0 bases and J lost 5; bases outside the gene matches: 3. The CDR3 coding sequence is TGTGCCAGCAGCTTGGAGAGCGGGGGCGAGACCCAGTACTTC. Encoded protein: CASSLESGGETQYF. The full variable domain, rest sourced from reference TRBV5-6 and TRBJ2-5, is DAGVTQSPTHLIKTRGQQVTLRCSPKSGHDTVSWYQQALGQGPQFIFQYYEEEERQRGNFPDRFSGHQFPNYSSELNVNALLLGDSALYLCASSLESGGETQYFGPGTRLLVL.

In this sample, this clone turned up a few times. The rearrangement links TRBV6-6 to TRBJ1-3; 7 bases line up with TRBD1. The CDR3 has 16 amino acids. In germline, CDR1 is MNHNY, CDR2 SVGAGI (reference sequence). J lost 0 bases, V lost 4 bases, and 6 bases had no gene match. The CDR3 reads CASSSSRDSSGNTIYF. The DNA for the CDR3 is TGTGCCAGCAGTTCCTCCCGGGACAGCTCTGGAAACACCATATATTTT.

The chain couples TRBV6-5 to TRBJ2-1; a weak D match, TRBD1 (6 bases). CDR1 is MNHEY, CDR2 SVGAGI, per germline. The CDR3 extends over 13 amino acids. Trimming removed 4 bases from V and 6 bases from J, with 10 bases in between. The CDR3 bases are TGTGCCAGCAGTTTACAGGGATCCAATGAGCAGTTCTTC. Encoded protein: CASSLQGSNEQFF.

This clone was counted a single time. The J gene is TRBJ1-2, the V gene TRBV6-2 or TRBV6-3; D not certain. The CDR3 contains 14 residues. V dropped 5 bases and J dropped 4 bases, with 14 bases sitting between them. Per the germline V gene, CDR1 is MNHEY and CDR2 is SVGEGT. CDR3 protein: CASSNTRDGYGYTF. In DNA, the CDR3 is TGTGCCAGCAGTAACACGAGGGATGGCTATGGCTACACCTTC.